The sequence of this TCR beta chain was determined in a study of beta chain features in type 1 diabetes. Study-wide results and limits: Shorter TCRB CDR3s, moderately but significantly so, were found in Type 1 diabetes patients in all four CD4+ subsets.

Sequencing targeted expressed TCRB transcripts, as all isolated RNA had been reverse transcribed. This table comes from immunoSEQ multiplex PCR, and its TCRdb copy is limited to in-frame clones, with some not included. The data contain under 150,000 clones, about 7.1% of them singletons. Only a few counts were recorded for this clone. Its antigen is unidentified. The germline CDR1 and CDR2 sequences are SNHLY and FYNNEI. The CDR3 spans 13 residues. V lost 7 bases, J lost 3 bases, and 6 bases stayed unmatched. The TCR originated in a woman in her twenties or thirties in good health. The sample was central memory CD4+ T cells from blood. The chain is built from TRBV2 and TRBJ2-7; 7 bases line up with TRBD1. The CDR3 region is CASTSGQNYEQYF. The DNA of the CDR3 is TGTGCCAGCACTTCGGGACAGAACTACGAGCAGTACTTC.